The 24 T cell receptor beta chains below all came from one sample that was sequenced in a study of tumor-infiltrating lymphocytes in primary liver carcinoma. Without any cell sorting, roughly 18-30 mg of bulk tissue yielded co-extracted RNA and DNA. The authors made TCR beta cDNA from 500 ng total RNA with a constant-region primer. Three nested multiplex PCR rounds, a slightly modified ARM-PCR method, built the TCR beta libraries. PCR rounds one and two used TRBV1-TRBV30 forward primers with a C-beta reverse primer for roughly 9 cycles each. TCRdb ran MiXCR on the multiplex PCR reads and lists one entry per CDR3 protein. The sample comprises about 22,000 distinct CDR3 sequences, over 75% of which are singletons, and 35% rests with the top ten. The sample comprised liver tumor tissue from sampling region 2. Indicated subset: tumor region T2, inferior pole. The receptors shown here come from a woman in her 30s with primary liver carcinoma and hepatitis B virus infection.

The genes are TRBV6-2 or TRBV6-3 and TRBJ2-1; D unresolved. V was pared by 9 bases and J by 8 bases, with 11 bases between. The CDR3 totals 11 residues. The V gene's germline CDR1 is MNHEY and CDR2 SVGEGT. The CDR3 region is CASSNGDEQFF. CDR3 sequence (DNA): TGTGCCAGTAGCAACGGCGATGAGCAGTTCTTC.

This clonotype has only one observation. The missing conserved phenylalanine or tryptophan at the end of this CDR3 makes a read error likely. The chain combines TRBV7-3 with TRBJ2-2; D is unclear. From germline, CDR1 is SGHTA and CDR2 FQGTGA. The CDR3 extends over 13 amino acids. The CDR3 bases are TGTGTCAGCAGCTTAATAGGTCCCGGGGAGCTGTTTTCT. It codes for CVSSLIGPGELFS.

This chain uses TRBV11-2 with TRBJ1-1; 11 bases are a match to TRBD1. From germline, CDR1 is SGHAT and CDR2 FQNNGV. J gave up 2 bases and V 7 bases, and 21 bases lay outside the gene matches. The CDR3 extends over 20 amino acids. The CDR3 here is CASNAQDRGRKRWSNTEAFF. The CDR3 region has the DNA TGTGCCAGCAACGCTCAGGACAGGGGGCGCAAGAGATGGAGTAACACTGAAGCTTTCTTT.

Concerning this clonotype: One end of the junction is discordant with germline, which a read error may explain. The V gene is TRBV11-2, the J gene TRBJ2-7; D gene uncertain. The CDR3 runs 13 residues. From germline, CDR1 is SGHAT and CDR2 FQNNGV. CDR3 sequence reads: CASSIGSNHEHYF. DNA of the CDR3: TGTGCCAGCAGCATAGGCTCTAACCACGAGCATTACTTC.

On this clonotype itself: This CDR3 fails to terminate in the conserved phenylalanine or tryptophan, so it likely reflects a read error. The rearrangement joins TRBV28 to TRBJ2-1; unclear D gene. Germline V gene data show CDR1 as MDHEN and CDR2 as SYDVKM. The ends were cut back, 7 bases at V and 9 bases at J, with 10 bases in the middle. CDR3 length: 11 residues. Here the CDR3 reads CASNFFGEQFL. The CDR3, as DNA: TGTGCCAGCAATTTTTTTGGTGAGCAGTTCTTA.

As regards this clonotype: Compared with germline, one end of the junction differs, possibly owing to a read error. The chain uses TRBV7-3 and TRBJ2-3; TRBD1 is a possible D gene (5 bases). The CDR3 totals 15 residues. Germline lookup yields CDR1 SGHTA and CDR2 FQGTGA. CDR3 sequence (DNA): TGTGCCAGCAGCCCCAATAAAGGCGGCACAGGTACGCAGTATTTT. It is translated as CASSPNKGGTGTQYF.

A word on this clonotype: Compared with germline, one end of the junction differs, possibly owing to a read error. V and J are TRBV6-1 and TRBJ2-1, with TRBD2 identical over 7 bases. Germline V gene data show CDR1 as MNHNS and CDR2 as SASEGT. There are 15 residues in the CDR3. CDR3 nucleotide sequence: TGTGTCAGCAGTGATGGCGGACGGGACTACAACGAGCAGTTCTTC. Encoded protein: CVSSDGGRDYNEQFF.

As to this clonotype: One end of the junction does not line up with germline, which may come from a read error. The J gene is TRBJ2-7, the V gene TRBV6-2 or TRBV6-3; a possible D gene is TRBD2 (5 bases). From germline, CDR1 is MNHEY and CDR2 SVGEGT. This CDR3 region has 13 residues. In DNA, the CDR3 is TGTGCAAGCAGTCACACGGAGGTATGGGAACAGTACTTC. Protein sequence: CASSHTEVWEQYF.

A remark on this clonotype: A junction end diverges from the germline sequence, so it may reflect a read error. V usage is TRBV6-1 and J usage is TRBJ1-2; D call uncertain. The germline CDR1 and CDR2 sequences are MNHNS and SASEGT. This CDR3 contains 18 residues. For the CDR3, the DNA is TGTACCAGCAGTGAACGGTTCCTGGTCCTTAGATCTGACCATGGTTACACCTTC. Translated, it gives CTSSERFLVLRSDHGYTF.

Notes on this clonotype: At one end, the junction sequence differs from germline, possibly due to a read error. The V and J genes are TRBV11-2 and TRBJ2-3, with 9 bases matching TRBD2. The CDR3 contains 15 residues. Per the germline V gene, CDR1 is SGHAT and CDR2 is FQNNGV. The CDR3 nucleotides are TGTGCCAGGAGCTCAGGAAGCGGGAGGTTAGATATGCAGTATTTT. Its protein product is CARSSGSGRLDMQYF. The entire variable domain, with the rest obtained from reference TRBV11-2 and TRBJ2-3, is as follows: EAGVAQSPRYKIIEKRQSVAFWCNPISGHATLYWYQQILGQGPKLLIQFQNNGVVDDSQLPKDRFSAERLKGVDSTLKIQPAKLEDSAVYLCARSSGSGRLDMQYFGPGTRLTVL.

Notes on this clonotype: Its ends do not fully match the called genes, so a read error is possible. This chain connects TRBV5-6 to TRBJ2-7; D could derive from TRBD1 or TRBD2 (5 bases each). CDR1 and CDR2 (germline): SGHDT, YYEEEE. The CDR3 is 12 residues long. CDR3 sequence reads: CAGSSRGNEQYF. Here the CDR3 DNA reads TGCGCCGGTAGCTCGAGGGGTAACGAGCAGTACTTC.

Points on this clonotype: At one boundary the junction diverges from the germline segment, which might be a read error. The chain uses TRBV6-1 and TRBJ2-2; the D gene could be TRBD1 or TRBD2 (6 bases each). The CDR3 consists of 19 residues. From germline, CDR1 is MNHNS and CDR2 SASEGT. For the CDR3, the DNA is TGTGCCATCAGTGAAACCCTTCCCGGGGGCGCCGCGAACACCGCGGAGCCGTTTTTT. Amino acids: CAISETLPGGAANTAEPFF.

The chain joins TRBV6-1 to TRBJ2-7, with D unclear. Trimming removed 4 bases at V and 7 bases at J, with 20 bases between. The CDR3 extends over 15 amino acids. Germline assignment: CDR1 MNHNS and CDR2 SASEGT. CDR3 sequence: CASSASLGILGEQYF. The CDR3 bases are TGTGCCAGCAGTGCGAGTCTGGGGATATTAGGGGAGCAGTACTTC.

A note on this clonotype: The germline gene is not matched at one end of the junction; a read error may be the cause. The chain couples TRBV11-2 to TRBJ2-5, with D maybe TRBD1 (5 bases). The CDR3 runs to 13 residues. Germline CDR1 and CDR2: SGHAT and FQNNGV. The CDR3 DNA is TGTTCCAGTAGTCCTAGACAGATAGAGACCCAGTACTTC. It translates to CSSSPRQIETQYF.

A remark on this clonotype: One junction end disagrees with the germline gene, perhaps due to a read error. The V and J genes are TRBV4-1 and TRBJ2-7; 7 positions agree with TRBD1. CDR1 is MGHRA and CDR2 is YSYEKL in the germline V gene. CDR3 size: 15 residues. The CDR3 loop reads CTSSLTGVNFYEQYF. The CDR3 bases are TGTACCAGCAGCCTAACAGGGGTTAACTTCTACGAGCAGTACTTC.

About this clonotype itself: The junction departs from the called germline gene at one end, perhaps through a read error. This chain links TRBV4-3 with TRBJ2-7; 7 bases line up with TRBD2. The CDR3 spans 18 residues. Germline-derived CDR1 and CDR2 are LGHNA and YSLEER. The CDR3 spells CASSQAVTGGHISYVQYF. The CDR3 DNA reads as TGCGCCAGCAGTCAGGCTGTGACGGGGGGTCACATTAGCTACGTGCAGTACTTC.

This clonotype was observed once. The chain couples TRBV4-2 to TRBJ2-7; 10 bases align to TRBD1. The CDR3 totals 18 residues. The germline V gene has CDR1 LGHNA and CDR2 YNFKEQ. CDR3 region: CASNQEHLGQGGPREQYV. The DNA of the CDR3 is TGTGCCAGCAACCAGGAACACCTAGGACAGGGGGGACCGCGCGAGCAATACGTT.

In the case of this clonotype: This CDR3 is missing its conserved last phenylalanine or tryptophan, likely due to a read error. CDR3 loop: CASSSGTSGSTREQFI. The CDR3, as DNA: TGTGCCAGCAGCTCAGGGACTAGCGGGTCTACGCGGGAGCAGTTCATC. This rearrangement joins TRBV7-9 to TRBJ2-1, with 12 bases identical to TRBD2. The CDR3 covers 16 residues. V shed 4 bases, J shed 10 bases, and the junction held 11 bases outside the gene matches. CDR1 is SEHNR and CDR2 is FQNEAQ in the germline V gene (reference sequence).

A word on this clonotype: Without the conserved terminal phenylalanine or tryptophan, this CDR3 likely stems from a read error. The chain joins TRBV6-2 or TRBV6-3 to TRBJ1-5; D possibly corresponds to TRBD1 (6 bases). Germline assignment: CDR1 MNHEY and CDR2 SVGEGT. CDR3 length: 13 residues. In nucleotides, the CDR3 is TGTACCAGCAGTTACCGGGACAACCAGCCTCAGCATCTT. It yields the protein CTSSYRDNQPQHL.

In the case of this clonotype: A junction boundary mismatches the germline segment, possibly from a read error. The chain carries TRBV2 and TRBJ1-1; no reliable D call. The CDR3 is 13 amino acids. Looked up from germline, CDR1 is SNHLY and CDR2 is FYNNEI. The CDR3 region has the DNA TGTGCCAGCAGCGACCAGGAGAACACTGAAGCCTTCTTT. Translated: CASSDQENTEAFF.

The V gene is TRBV12-3 or TRBV12-4, the J gene TRBJ2-5; D is unclear. The CDR3 runs 14 residues. Trimming removed 5 bases from V and 5 bases from J, with 15 bases in between. CDR3 bases: TGTGCCAGCAGTGTGGCAGGCTCACAGGAGACCCAGTACTTC. The encoded protein is CASSVAGSQETQYF.

As concerns this clonotype: A junction boundary mismatches the germline segment, possibly from a read error. The chain has TRBV2 and TRBJ2-7; 11 positions match TRBD1. Germline V CDR1 and CDR2: SNHLY, FYNNEI. This CDR3 is 13 amino acids long. CDR3 in amino acids: CASRDRGQYGQYF. The CDR3 coding sequence is TGTGCCAGCAGGGACAGGGGGCAGTACGGGCAGTACTTC. Filled out from reference TRBV2 and TRBJ2-7, the complete variable domain reads EPEVTQTPSHQVTQMGQEVILRCVPISNHLYFYWYRQILGQKVEFLVSFYNNEISEKSEIFDDQFSVERPDGSNFTLKIRSTKLEDSAMYFCASRDRGQYGQYFGPGTRLTVT.

This clonotype was seen repeatedly, ten times or more. The junction differs from germline at one of its ends, possibly a read error. The chain links TRBV9 to TRBJ2-6; D possibly corresponds to TRBD1 (5 bases). The CDR3 has 14 residues. CDR1 is SGDLS, CDR2 YYNGEE, per germline. This CDR3 is CASSVLNGANVLAF. CDR3 sequence (DNA): TGTGCCAGCAGCGTCTTGAATGGGGCCAACGTCCTGGCTTTC. The whole variable domain, remainder taken from reference TRBV9 and TRBJ2-6, is DSGVTQTPKHLITATGQRVTLRCSPRSGDLSVYWYQQSLDQGLQFLIQYYNGEERAKGNILERFSAQQFPDLHSELNLSSLELGDSALYFCASSVLNGANVLAFGAGSRLTVL.

On this clonotype itself: The missing conserved phenylalanine or tryptophan at the end of this CDR3 makes a read error likely. This chain connects TRBV29-1 to TRBJ1-2; the D is unclear. V was cut by 8 bases and J by 10 bases, with 20 bases left in between. Germline loops: CDR1 SQVTM, CDR2 ANQGSEA. This CDR3 is 12 amino acids long. The CDR3 sequence: CSLVHWGGDYTS. The CDR3 DNA sequence: TGCAGCCTTGTCCATTGGGGTGGCGACTACACCTCC.